This T cell receptor (beta chain) came from a study of CD8 T cells in ankylosing spondylitis. Unmatched junction bases numbered 3, after V lost 8 bases and J lost 1 base. Germline-derived CDR1 and CDR2 are SQVTM and ANQGSEA. The CDR3 has 13 amino acids. Study conclusions and caveats: The study identified a TCR beta motif of under ten highly homologous variants that appeared characteristic of ankylosing spondylitis blood. Earlier literature documents some of the motif variants in reactive arthritis synovial fluid and blood.

This clonotype showed up many times. As yet, its antigen is unknown. One entry per CDR3 protein results from TCRdb running MiXCR on the 5' RACE reads. The sample contains a few hundred thousand distinct CDR3 sequences, under 30% of which appear only once. This sequence joins TRBV29-1 and TRBJ2-3; 10 positions match TRBD1. Sequencing used blood, either unsorted or a sorted T cell fraction (not recorded which). The clonotype was recovered from a male donor with ankylosing spondylitis or in good health (not recorded which). The CDR3: CSLGQGGTDTQYF. CDR3 bases: TGCAGCCTTGGACAGGGGGGCACAGATACGCAGTATTTT.